Detailed here is one TCR beta chain. The target antigen is unknown. These data belong to a study of cytomegalovirus exposure and HLA in healthy donors. Overall study: Some 90 million unique TCRs from HLA-typed donors were held in an early data release. General study points: Associated with cytomegalovirus, according to the listing, were 150 to 200 TCR beta chains. Association with HLA alleles at 0.05 false discovery rate was found for 17,000 or so TCR beta sequences in a later analysis.

The PCR used 60 Vbeta and 13 Jbeta primers. TCRdb's copy holds only in-frame clones and misses some; the assay was immunoSEQ multiplex PCR. The data contain approximately 200,000 clones, roughly 72% of them singletons. V was pared by 8 bases and J by 7 bases, with 12 bases between. The V gene's germline CDR1 is KGHSH and CDR2 LQKENI. This CDR3 is 13 amino acids long. The sample was PBMCs. The V gene is TRBV18, the J gene TRBJ1-6; unclear D gene. The receptor was isolated from a man younger than 45 in good health and CMV-seronegative. As DNA, the CDR3 is TGTGCCAGCCAGCGGGATCACAATTCACCCCTCCACTTT. Protein product: CASQRDHNSPLHF.